The clone carrying this TCR beta chain appeared once. Its antigen is as yet unknown. These data originate in a study of lymphopenia after photon versus proton radiotherapy. The CDR3 length is 11 residues. Trimming shortened V by 4 bases and J by 3 bases, and 4 bases separated the two germline ends. Per germline, CDR1 SGHRS and CDR2 YFSETQ. Profiled with immunoSEQ multiplex PCR; TCRdb holds only in-frame clones, not every one. Here the sample spans under 20,000 clones, around 90% being singletons. Study results and limitations: After the lymphocyte nadir, photon-treated repertoires showed oligoclonal expansion, especially of CD8+ Temra cells. Under photons, naive T cells and diversity fell while effector/memory populations rose.

The chain has TRBV5-1 and TRBJ1-1; D not resolved. The sample in question was peripheral blood, obtained from a patient treated with photon-based radiotherapy. This TCR derives from a woman in her thirties or forties with cholangiocarcinoma. CDR3 region: CASSADTEAFF. In DNA form, the CDR3 reads TGCGCCAGCAGCGCGGACACTGAAGCTTTCTTT.